This T cell receptor beta chain was sequenced in a study of T cell responses to AZD1222 COVID-19 vaccine. Study-level findings and limits: Among vaccine-associated CD4 TCRs, coverage spanned spike, with dominance at 160-218 and 743-854. Spike-specific TCRs gained breadth and depth after people received two AZD1222 doses.

About this clone: What it binds is not known.

The data were produced by immunoSEQ multiplex PCR, yet TCRdb's version contains in-frame clones alone and is incomplete. The sample carries about 130,000 clones, around 91% recorded once. CDR3 length: 12 amino acids. The germline gives CDR1 SGHKS, CDR2 YYEKEE (reference sequence). With 2 bases removed from V and 3 bases from J, the gap between germline ends came to 5 bases. J is TRBJ1-2 and V is TRBV5-5; D is uncertain. This TCR was sampled from an adult in good health. The sequencing here drew on peripheral blood, taken on day 0 of MenACWY control vaccination. CDR3 sequence (DNA): TGTGCCAGCAGCTTAGGTGACTATGGCTACACCTTC. Amino acid sequence: CASSLGDYGYTF.